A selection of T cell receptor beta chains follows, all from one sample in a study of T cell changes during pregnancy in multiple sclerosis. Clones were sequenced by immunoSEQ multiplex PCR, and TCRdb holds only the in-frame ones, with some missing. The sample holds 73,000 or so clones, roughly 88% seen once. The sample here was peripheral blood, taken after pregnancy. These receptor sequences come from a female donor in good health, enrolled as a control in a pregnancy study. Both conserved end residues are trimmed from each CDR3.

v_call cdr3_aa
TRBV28 ASTYGRGTGKGDTQY
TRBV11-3 ASSLALAGGPGADTQY
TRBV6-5 ASSYSGGLVETQY
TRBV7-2 ASSPPRSSYEQY
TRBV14 ASSQTRGGYGYT
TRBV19 ASSSRQGPYGYT
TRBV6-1 ASSSGSLNRVTQY
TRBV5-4 ASSSPLQGIYGYT
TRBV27 ASRPWGENTEAF
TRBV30 AWSATSGYTDTQY
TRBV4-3 ASSQERVGYGYT
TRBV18 ASSPATVEQF
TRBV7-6 ASSLASGGDTIY
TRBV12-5 ASGRSVDTQY
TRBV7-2 ASSPTGFEQY
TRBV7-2 ASSPRGTNLGTDTQY
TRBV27 ASSRVTDTTDTQY
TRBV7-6 ASSGLAGPSSTDTQY
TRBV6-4 ASSRTSGWTGELF
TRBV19 VSSTQGTINYGYT
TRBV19 ASSATSESYNEQF
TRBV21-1 ASSKAERKTPSYT
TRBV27 ASSLAPHRAQY
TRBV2 ATQPDRATNEKLF
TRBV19 ASSLQGFGNQPQH
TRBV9 ASRASGGGSGTGELF